This T cell receptor beta chain was found in a study of blood T cell repertoires in COVID-19. Profiled with immunoSEQ multiplex PCR; TCRdb holds only in-frame clones, not every one. The profile shows under 300,000 clones, approximately 89% of them singletons. Participants came from about two dozen US areas, aged about 18 to 90 years. Trimming stripped 2 bases from V and 2 bases from J, with 7 bases between. The germline V gene has CDR1 SGHRS and CDR2 YFSETQ. The CDR3 totals 13 residues. Sequencing was performed on PBMCs or T cells enriched from blood (not recorded which). This receptor was obtained from a woman in her thirties or forties with acute COVID-19. The rearrangement uses TRBV5-1 and TRBJ1-1; the D gene is possibly TRBD1 (5 bases). CDR3 amino acids: CASSLQDNTEAFF. CDR3 sequence (DNA): TGCGCCAGCAGCTTACAGGATAACACTGAAGCTTTCTTT.